Below, 27 T cell receptor beta chains from the same sample are listed, as sequenced in a study of OX40 agonist ivuxolimab in advanced cancers. Libraries were built with the immunoSEQ multiplex PCR assay. In its TCRdb copy, this immuneACCESS table keeps in-frame sequences only and misses some clones. Where compared with another copy, unresolved V genes explain less than half of these, and the others have no known cause. This sample is represented by about 140,000 clones; 90% of them were singletons. Approximately 1% of the sample rests with the top ten. This specimen was CD4+ or CD8+ T cells sorted from blood, taken in a trial of the OX40 agonist ivuxolimab. These receptors all come from an adult with an advanced solid tumor such as melanoma, head and neck, liver or kidney cancer.

The rearrangement links TRBV7-3 to TRBJ2-3; 9 bases agree with TRBD1. CDR3 length: 17 residues. V trimming: 4 bases; J trimming: 3 bases; junction bases outside the gene matches: 11. Germline V lookup: CDR1 SGHTA, CDR2 FQGTGA. The CDR3 sequence: CASSSEQTGGWTDTQYF. The CDR3 DNA follows: TGTGCCAGCAGCTCAGAGCAAACAGGGGGCTGGACAGATACGCAGTATTTT.

This chain links TRBV15 with TRBJ1-2; no clear D. The CDR3 has 14 residues. Trimming cost V 0 bases and J 7 bases, with 12 bases left between them. Germline loops: CDR1 LNHNV, CDR2 YYDKDF (reference sequence). CDR3 residues: CATSRDLVPGGYTF. The CDR3 DNA is TGTGCCACCAGCAGAGATTTGGTACCCGGTGGCTACACCTTC.

The chain employs TRBV9 and TRBJ2-2; 8 nucleotides line up with TRBD1. CDR3 length: 13 residues. Looked up from germline, CDR1 is SGDLS and CDR2 is YYNGEE. J gave up 8 bases and V 7 bases, and 7 bases lay outside the gene matches. CDR3 bases: TGTGCCAGCGCCACAGGGGGGACGGGGGAGCTGTTTTTT. It yields the protein CASATGGTGELFF.

The chain links TRBV4-1 to TRBJ2-4; TRBD2 agrees at 12 bases. Germline-derived CDR1 and CDR2 are MGHRA and YSYEKL. The CDR3 runs 17 residues. The ends lost 4 bases at V and 7 bases at J; junction bases unmatched: 11. The DNA of the CDR3 is TGCGCCAGCAGCCTCCAGGGAGCTAGCGGGAGGGGGAACATTCAGTACTTC. This codes for CASSLQGASGRGNIQYF.

The chain joins TRBV4-1 to TRBJ1-4; TRBD1 matches at 11 bases. CDR3 length: 16 amino acids. Germline trimming cut 0 bases from V and 8 bases from J; bases unmatched to any gene: 5. Germline-derived CDR1 and CDR2 are MGHRA and YSYEKL. CDR3 region: CASSQEGQGAIEKLFF. In DNA, the CDR3 is TGCGCCAGCAGCCAAGAAGGACAGGGGGCCATAGAAAAACTGTTTTTT.

The chain is built from TRBV28 and TRBJ2-4; no firm D call. Germline values: CDR1 MDHEN, CDR2 SYDVKM. This CDR3 contains 16 residues. Between the trimmed V and J ends, which lost 3 bases and 3 bases, there was a span of 15 bases. This CDR3 reads CASSLNIRIGKNIQYF. CDR3 DNA sequence: TGTGCCAGCAGTTTGAATATCCGCATAGGCAAAAACATTCAGTACTTC. The variable domain in full, completed from reference TRBV28 and TRBJ2-4, reads DVKVTQSSRYLVKRTGEKVFLECVQDMDHENMFWYRQDPGLGLRLIYFSYDVKMKEKGDIPEGYSVSREKKERFSLILESASTNQTSMYLCASSLNIRIGKNIQYFGAGTRLSVL.

The chain links TRBV7-6 to TRBJ1-4; the D gene is possibly TRBD1 (5 bases). Germline CDR1 is SGHVS and CDR2 is FNYEAQ. With 1 base removed from V and 7 bases from J, the gap between germline ends came to 7 bases. The CDR3 consists of 13 residues. The CDR3 protein is CASSLGRAEKLFF. CDR3 DNA: TGTGCCAGCAGCTTAGGCAGGGCTGAAAAACTGTTTTTT.

The chain links TRBV7-2 to TRBJ2-1; 14 nucleotides line up with TRBD2. CDR1 and CDR2 (germline): SGHTA, FQGNSA. The CDR3 spans 19 residues. J lost 3 bases, V lost 4 bases, and 11 bases had no gene match. The CDR3 coding sequence is TGTGCCAGCAGCTCGCCCGGGACTAGCGGGAGTACCAACTACAATGAGCAGTTCTTC. Translating gives CASSSPGTSGSTNYNEQFF.

The chain employs TRBV6-5 and TRBJ2-5, with TRBD2 identical over 13 bases. The DNA end favors TRBJ2-7, so the J call may be wrong. This CDR3 comprises 16 residues. Germline V lookup: CDR1 MNHEY, CDR2 SVGAGI. The CDR3: CASSYFGLAGDNEQYF. The CDR3 nucleotides read TGTGCCAGCAGTTACTTCGGACTAGCGGGAGACAACGAGCAGTACTTC.

The rearrangement uses TRBV5-1 and TRBJ2-3, with a possible D match to TRBD2 (7 bases). The V gene lost 5 bases and the J gene lost 4 bases, with 17 bases spanning the gap. CDR1 is SGHRS and CDR2 is YFSETQ in the germline V gene. This CDR3 contains 15 residues. The CDR3 DNA reads as TGCGCCAGCAGAGGGGGGGACATTCATGCAGATACGCAGTATTTT. Translated, it gives CASRGGDIHADTQYF.

The chain carries TRBV27 and TRBJ1-1; D is uncertain. Between the trimmed V and J ends, which lost 4 bases and 4 bases, there was a span of 16 bases. Germline CDR1 and CDR2: MNHEY and SMNVEV (reference sequence). The CDR3 is 15 amino acids. The CDR3 DNA reads as TGTGCCAGCAGTTACACCTACGGACTGGTCACTGAAGCTTTCTTT. It yields the protein CASSYTYGLVTEAFF.

The chain links TRBV28 to TRBJ1-2; D gene ambiguous. This CDR3 has 12 amino acids. V was pared by 3 bases and J by 4 bases, with 6 bases between. The germline V gene has CDR1 MDHEN and CDR2 SYDVKM. CDR3 nucleotide sequence: TGTGCCAGCAGTTTGAAGGGCTATGGCTACACCTTC. It codes for CASSLKGYGYTF.

The gene calls are TRBV5-1 and TRBJ2-1, with 13 bases fitting TRBD2. V was pared by 4 bases and J by 5 bases, with 9 bases of the junction left unmatched. CDR3 length equals 17 residues. Germline V gives CDR1 SGHRS, CDR2 YFSETQ. The CDR3 sequence: CASSANPGTSGNNEQFF. CDR3 in DNA: TGCGCCAGCAGCGCCAACCCCGGGACTAGCGGGAACAATGAGCAGTTCTTC.

The rearrangement joins TRBV6-5 to TRBJ2-2; D unclear. V was shortened by 0 bases and J by 0 bases, with 5 bases between the two germline ends. Germline CDR1 reads MNHEY; CDR2 reads SVGAGI. The CDR3 has 15 residues. CDR3 sequence: CASSYSGSNTGELFF. The CDR3 DNA sequence: TGTGCCAGCAGTTACTCCGGCTCGAACACCGGGGAGCTGTTTTTT.

J is TRBJ2-2 and V is TRBV7-3; 8 bases match TRBD2. V dropped 5 bases and J dropped 4; count of bases not matched to a gene: 15. Germline V CDR1 and CDR2: SGHTA, FQGTGA. The CDR3 is 18 residues long. The CDR3 reads CASSPQVAGGTVTGELFF. The CDR3 region has the DNA TGTGCCAGCAGCCCCCAGGTGGCGGGAGGCACGGTCACCGGGGAGCTGTTTTTT.

This chain links TRBV2 with TRBJ2-1; possibly TRBD1 for D (6 bases). The CDR3 covers 14 residues. With 7 bases removed from V and 8 bases from J, the gap between germline ends came to 18 bases. CDR1 SNHLY and CDR2 FYNNEI come from the germline V gene. The CDR3 bases are TGTGCCAGCACCCGCAGGGGACGTTCAGATGAGCAGTTCTTC. Translation gives CASTRRGRSDEQFF. Full variable domain (remainder filled in from reference TRBV2 and TRBJ2-1): EPEVTQTPSHQVTQMGQEVILRCVPISNHLYFYWYRQILGQKVEFLVSFYNNEISEKSEIFDDQFSVERPDGSNFTLKIRSTKLEDSAMYFCASTRRGRSDEQFFGPGTRLTVL.

V gene TRBV14 combines with J gene TRBJ1-2; 7 positions agree with TRBD1. Germline V gene sequence: CDR1 SGHDN, CDR2 FVKESK. Germline trimming cut 5 bases from V and 4 bases from J; bases unmatched to any gene: 10. This CDR3 region has 15 residues. Here the CDR3 DNA reads TGTGCCAGCAGCGCCGTGTTCGGGGACAGCTATGGCTACACCTTC. Encoded protein: CASSAVFGDSYGYTF.

The CDR3 nucleotides read TGTGCCAGCAGCTTAGGAGGGTGGGGTGAAAAACTGTTTTTT. Amino acid sequence: CASSLGGWGEKLFF. The chain uses TRBV7-2 and TRBJ1-4; D not resolved. V shed 1 base and J shed 7 bases, with 10 bases lying between them. Germline V gene lookup returns CDR1 SGHTA and CDR2 FQGNSA. The CDR3 covers 14 residues.

The chain links TRBV18 to TRBJ1-1, with TRBD1 as a possible D gene (5 bases). V lost 5 bases to trimming and J lost 0 bases, with 7 bases between them. The germline CDR1 and CDR2 sequences are KGHSH and LQKENI. This CDR3 spans 13 amino acids. The CDR3 reads CASSSDMNTEAFF. CDR3 DNA: TGTGCCAGCTCATCGGACATGAACACTGAAGCTTTCTTT.

J is TRBJ1-5 and V is TRBV27; D is ambiguous. Germline V gives CDR1 MNHEY, CDR2 SMNVEV (reference sequence). V was clipped by 0 bases and J by 1 base, with 13 bases between them. The CDR3 consists of 17 residues. CDR3 in amino acids: CASSLSTRYGSNQPQHF. CDR3 DNA: TGTGCCAGCAGTTTATCGACTCGATACGGAAGCAATCAGCCCCAGCATTTT.

The V gene is TRBV4-2, the J gene TRBJ2-7; D is uncertain. This CDR3 region has 15 residues. Trimming took 0 bases from V and 2 from J, leaving 11 bases between them. Germline V gene lookup returns CDR1 LGHNA and CDR2 YNFKEQ. CDR3 DNA: TGTGCCAGCAGCCAAGAGCCACGGGCCGCCTACGAGCAGTACTTC. This encodes CASSQEPRAAYEQYF.

The chain links TRBV28 to TRBJ2-7; D remains unclear. Trimming pared 1 base from V and 3 bases from J, leaving 7 bases between. Germline V gene lookup returns CDR1 MDHEN and CDR2 SYDVKM. This CDR3 comprises 13 residues. The CDR3 is CASSLSSSYEQYF. The CDR3 DNA reads TGTGCCAGCAGTTTATCTTCCAGCTACGAGCAGTACTTC. Combining the CDR3 with reference TRBV28 and TRBJ2-7 gives the whole variable domain DVKVTQSSRYLVKRTGEKVFLECVQDMDHENMFWYRQDPGLGLRLIYFSYDVKMKEKGDIPEGYSVSREKKERFSLILESASTNQTSMYLCASSLSSSYEQYFGPGTRLTVT.

The rearrangement joins TRBV6-5 to TRBJ2-7; weak D call: TRBD1 (7 bases). The length of the CDR3 is 13 residues. The V end lost 0 bases, the J end lost 12 bases, and 15 bases lay between the germline ends. In germline, CDR1 is MNHEY, CDR2 SVGAGI. For the CDR3, the DNA is TGTGCCAGCAGTTACTCCGGGGGACAGTCTCCGTACTTC. Translated, it gives CASSYSGGQSPYF.

The chain employs TRBV10-1 and TRBJ2-3; 12 bases are shared with TRBD2. The V gene end was trimmed by 4 bases and the J gene end by 6 bases; junction bases not matched to a gene: 17. Per the germline V gene, CDR1 is WNHNN and CDR2 is SYGVQD (reference sequence). The CDR3 runs to 19 residues. The CDR3 DNA sequence: TGCGCCAGCAGTGCTGGACAGGGTCAATCTAGCGGGAGGGGTGATACGCAGTATTTT. It translates to CASSAGQGQSSGRGDTQYF.

V usage is TRBV10-3 and J usage is TRBJ2-3, with D tentatively TRBD2 (5 bases). The CDR3 is 12 amino acids. V lost 4 bases to trimming and J lost 9 bases, with 11 bases between them. Per the germline V gene, CDR1 is ENHRY and CDR2 is SYGVKD. The CDR3 nucleotides are TGTGCCATCAGTGGAGGGTCGGCGACGCAGTATTTT. Amino acid sequence: CAISGGSATQYF.

The gene calls are TRBV7-9 and TRBJ1-6; 7 positions match TRBD1. The germline gives CDR1 SEHNR, CDR2 FQNEAQ (reference sequence). CDR3 length: 14 residues. After removal of 6 bases from V and 9 bases from J, the junction contained 8 bases not matched to a gene. Here the CDR3 DNA reads TGTGCCAGCAGTCAGACAGGGTCCGGTTCACCCCTCCACTTT. Protein: CASSQTGSGSPLHF.

The chain is built from TRBV4-2 and TRBJ2-7; maybe TRBD2 (7 bases). The CDR3 extends over 16 amino acids. V lost 0 bases and J 4 bases, leaving 16 bases between the germline ends. The germline V gene has CDR1 LGHNA and CDR2 YNFKEQ. CDR3: CASSQDVGGGLYEQYF. CDR3 in DNA: TGTGCCAGCAGCCAAGATGTAGGGGGGGGACTTTACGAGCAGTACTTC.